The present T cell receptor beta chain was sequenced within a study of blood T cell repertoires in COVID-19. Study processing details: The authors estimated nucleated cell counts from reference gene primer amplification. Clones were read by immunoSEQ multiplex PCR, and TCRdb kept only the in-frame ones, dropping some. From that table come the V and J calls and clone size; the DNA was used to work out D and trimming. The sample lists approximately 230,000 clones, just over 90% occurring once. Trimming pared 6 bases from V and 5 bases from J, leaving 14 bases between. From germline, CDR1 is SGHTA and CDR2 FQGNSA. The CDR3 loop spans 14 amino acids.

The V gene is TRBV7-2, the J gene TRBJ2-1; D ambiguous. The source of this sequence is a woman between 18 and 29 years old who had recovered from COVID-19. Sequencing used PBMCs or T cells enriched from blood (not recorded which). CDR3 coding DNA: TGTGCCAGCAGAGATGCGGCTAACAACAATGAGCAGTTCTTC. Its translation: CASRDAANNNEQFF. The full variable domain, its missing parts supplied by reference TRBV7-2 and TRBJ2-1, is GAGVSQSPSNKVTEKGKDVELRCDPISGHTALYWYRQSLGQGLEFLIYFQGNSAPDKSGLPSDRFSAERTGGSVSTLTIQRTQQEDSAVYLCASRDAANNNEQFFGPGTRLTVL.